This entry concerns a single T cell receptor (beta chain). Antigen: not known. The sample originates from a study of cytomegalovirus exposure and HLA in healthy donors. Study overall: Counted in an early data release were approximately 80 million unique TCRs from HLA-typed donors.

Study-level findings and limits: In a later analysis, V- and J-gene trimming of beta chains associated with a DCLRE1C missense variant, replicated independently. Around 160 TCR beta chains were listed as cytomegalovirus-associated. The availability of immune exposure information extended only to CMV serostatus.

60 Vbeta and 13 Jbeta primers were used in PCR. Produced via immunoSEQ multiplex PCR; TCRdb's table is partial and in-frame only. The sample records about 130,000 clones, under 85% being singletons. V lost 8 bases, J lost 9 bases, and 20 bases lay in between. Germline values: CDR1 SGHAT, CDR2 FQNNGV. This CDR3 comprises 14 residues. Sequencing was performed on PBMCs. V is TRBV11-2 and J is TRBJ2-1; maybe TRBD1 (6 bases). The receptor's source is a male donor in good health and CMV-seropositive. CDR3 coding DNA: TGTGCCAGCCGTATAATCAGGGGAGAGGGTGAGCAGTTCTTC. Its translation: CASRIIRGEGEQFF.